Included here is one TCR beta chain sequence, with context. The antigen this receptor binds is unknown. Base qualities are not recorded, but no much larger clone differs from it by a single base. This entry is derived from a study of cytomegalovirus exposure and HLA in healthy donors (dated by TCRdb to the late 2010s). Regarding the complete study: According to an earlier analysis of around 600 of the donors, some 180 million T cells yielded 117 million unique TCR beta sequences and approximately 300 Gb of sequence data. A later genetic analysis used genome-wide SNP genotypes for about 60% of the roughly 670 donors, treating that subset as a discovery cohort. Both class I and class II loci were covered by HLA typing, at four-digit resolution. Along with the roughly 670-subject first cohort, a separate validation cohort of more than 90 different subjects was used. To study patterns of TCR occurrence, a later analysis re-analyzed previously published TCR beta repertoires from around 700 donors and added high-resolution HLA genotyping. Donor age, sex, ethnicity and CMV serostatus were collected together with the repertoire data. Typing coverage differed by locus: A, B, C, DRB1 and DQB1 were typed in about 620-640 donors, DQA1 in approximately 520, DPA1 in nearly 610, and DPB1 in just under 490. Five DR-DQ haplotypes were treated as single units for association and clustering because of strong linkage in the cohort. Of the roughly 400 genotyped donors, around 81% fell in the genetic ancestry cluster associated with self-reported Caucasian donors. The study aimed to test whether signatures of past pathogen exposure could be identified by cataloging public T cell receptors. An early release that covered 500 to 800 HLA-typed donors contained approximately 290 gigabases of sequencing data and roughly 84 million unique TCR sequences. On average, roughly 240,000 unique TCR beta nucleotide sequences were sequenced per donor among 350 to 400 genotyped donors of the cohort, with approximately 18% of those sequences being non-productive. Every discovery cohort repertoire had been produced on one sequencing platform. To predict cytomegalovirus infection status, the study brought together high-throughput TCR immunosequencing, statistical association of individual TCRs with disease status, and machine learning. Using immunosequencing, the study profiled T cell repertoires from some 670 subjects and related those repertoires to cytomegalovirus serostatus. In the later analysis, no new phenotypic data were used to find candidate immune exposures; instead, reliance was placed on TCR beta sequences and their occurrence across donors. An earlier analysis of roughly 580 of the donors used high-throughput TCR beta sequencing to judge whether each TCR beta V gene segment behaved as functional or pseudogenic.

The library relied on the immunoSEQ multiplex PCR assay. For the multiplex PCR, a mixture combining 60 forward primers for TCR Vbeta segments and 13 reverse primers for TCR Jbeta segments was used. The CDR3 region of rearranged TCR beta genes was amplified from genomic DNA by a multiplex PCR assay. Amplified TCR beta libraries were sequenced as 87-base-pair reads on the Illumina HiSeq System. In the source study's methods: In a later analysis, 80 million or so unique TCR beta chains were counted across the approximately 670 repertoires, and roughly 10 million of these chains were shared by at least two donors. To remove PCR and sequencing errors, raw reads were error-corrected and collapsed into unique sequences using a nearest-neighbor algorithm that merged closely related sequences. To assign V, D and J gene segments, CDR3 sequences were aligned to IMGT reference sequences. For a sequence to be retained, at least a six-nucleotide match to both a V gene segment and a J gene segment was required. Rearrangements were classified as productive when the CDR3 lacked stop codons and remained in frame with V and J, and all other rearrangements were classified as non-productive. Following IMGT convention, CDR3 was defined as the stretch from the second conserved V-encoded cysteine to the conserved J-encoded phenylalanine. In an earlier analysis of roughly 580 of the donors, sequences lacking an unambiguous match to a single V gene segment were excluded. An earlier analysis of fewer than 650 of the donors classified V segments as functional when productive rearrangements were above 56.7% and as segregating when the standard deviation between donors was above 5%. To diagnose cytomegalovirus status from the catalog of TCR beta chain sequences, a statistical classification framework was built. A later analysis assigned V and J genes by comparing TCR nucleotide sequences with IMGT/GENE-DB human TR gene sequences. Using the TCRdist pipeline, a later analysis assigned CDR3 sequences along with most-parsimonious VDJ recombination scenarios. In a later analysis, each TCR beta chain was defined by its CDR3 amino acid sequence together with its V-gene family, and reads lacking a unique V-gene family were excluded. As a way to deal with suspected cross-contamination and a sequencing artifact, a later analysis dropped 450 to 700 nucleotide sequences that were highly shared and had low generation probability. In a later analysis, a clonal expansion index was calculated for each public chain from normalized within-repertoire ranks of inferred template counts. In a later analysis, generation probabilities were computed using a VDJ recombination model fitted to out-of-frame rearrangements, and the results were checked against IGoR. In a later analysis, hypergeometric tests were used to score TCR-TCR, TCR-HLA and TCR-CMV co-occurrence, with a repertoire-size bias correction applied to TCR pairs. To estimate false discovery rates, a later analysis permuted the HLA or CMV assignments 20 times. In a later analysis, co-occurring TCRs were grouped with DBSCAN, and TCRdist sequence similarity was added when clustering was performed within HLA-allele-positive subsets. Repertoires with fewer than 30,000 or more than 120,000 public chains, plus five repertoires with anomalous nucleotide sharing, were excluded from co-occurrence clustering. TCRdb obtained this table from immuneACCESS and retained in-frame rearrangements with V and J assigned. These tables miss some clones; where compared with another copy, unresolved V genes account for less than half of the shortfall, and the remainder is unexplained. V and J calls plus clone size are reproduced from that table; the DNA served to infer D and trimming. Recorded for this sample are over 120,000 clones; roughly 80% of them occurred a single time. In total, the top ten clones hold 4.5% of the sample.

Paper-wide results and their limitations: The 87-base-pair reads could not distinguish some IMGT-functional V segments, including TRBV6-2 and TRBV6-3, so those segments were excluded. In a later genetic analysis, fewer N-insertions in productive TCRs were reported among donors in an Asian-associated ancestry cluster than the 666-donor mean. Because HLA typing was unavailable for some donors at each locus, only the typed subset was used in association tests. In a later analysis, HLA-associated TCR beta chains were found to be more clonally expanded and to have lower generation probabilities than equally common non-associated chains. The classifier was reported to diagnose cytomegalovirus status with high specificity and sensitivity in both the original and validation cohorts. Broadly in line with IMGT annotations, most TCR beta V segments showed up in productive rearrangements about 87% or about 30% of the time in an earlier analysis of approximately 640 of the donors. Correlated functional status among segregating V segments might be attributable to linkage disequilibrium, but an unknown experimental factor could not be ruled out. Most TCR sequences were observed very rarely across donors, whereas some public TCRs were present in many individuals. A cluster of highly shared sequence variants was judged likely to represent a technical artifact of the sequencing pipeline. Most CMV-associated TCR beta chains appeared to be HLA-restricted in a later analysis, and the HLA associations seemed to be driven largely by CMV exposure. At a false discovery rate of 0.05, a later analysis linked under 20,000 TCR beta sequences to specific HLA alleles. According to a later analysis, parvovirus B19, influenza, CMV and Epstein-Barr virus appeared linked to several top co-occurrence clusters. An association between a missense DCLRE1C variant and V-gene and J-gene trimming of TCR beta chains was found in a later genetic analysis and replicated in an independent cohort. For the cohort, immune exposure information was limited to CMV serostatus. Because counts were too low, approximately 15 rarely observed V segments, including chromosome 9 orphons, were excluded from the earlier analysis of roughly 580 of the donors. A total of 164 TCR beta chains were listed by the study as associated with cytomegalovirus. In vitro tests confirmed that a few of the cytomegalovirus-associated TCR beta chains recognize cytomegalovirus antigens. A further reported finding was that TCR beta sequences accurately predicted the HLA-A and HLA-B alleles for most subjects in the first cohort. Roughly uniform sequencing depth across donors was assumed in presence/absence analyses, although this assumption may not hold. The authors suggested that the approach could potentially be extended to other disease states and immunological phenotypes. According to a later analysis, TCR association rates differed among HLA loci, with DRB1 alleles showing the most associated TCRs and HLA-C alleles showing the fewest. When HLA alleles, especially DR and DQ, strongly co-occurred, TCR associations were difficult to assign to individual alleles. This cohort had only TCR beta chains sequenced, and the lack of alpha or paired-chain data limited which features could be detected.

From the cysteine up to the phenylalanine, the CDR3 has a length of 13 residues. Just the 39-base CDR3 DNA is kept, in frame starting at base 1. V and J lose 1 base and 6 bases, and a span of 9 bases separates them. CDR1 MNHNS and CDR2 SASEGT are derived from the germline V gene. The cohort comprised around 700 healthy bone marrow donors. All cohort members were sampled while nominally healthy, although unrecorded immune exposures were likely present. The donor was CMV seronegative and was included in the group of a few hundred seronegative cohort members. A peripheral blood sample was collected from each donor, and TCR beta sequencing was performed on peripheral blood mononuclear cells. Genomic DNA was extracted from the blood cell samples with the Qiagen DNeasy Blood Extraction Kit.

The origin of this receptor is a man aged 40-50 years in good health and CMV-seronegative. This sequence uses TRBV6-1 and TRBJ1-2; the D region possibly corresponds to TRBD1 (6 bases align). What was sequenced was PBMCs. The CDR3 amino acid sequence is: CASSEEAGDGYTF. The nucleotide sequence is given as TGTGCCAGCAGTGAAGAGGCAGGGGATGGCTACACCTTC.